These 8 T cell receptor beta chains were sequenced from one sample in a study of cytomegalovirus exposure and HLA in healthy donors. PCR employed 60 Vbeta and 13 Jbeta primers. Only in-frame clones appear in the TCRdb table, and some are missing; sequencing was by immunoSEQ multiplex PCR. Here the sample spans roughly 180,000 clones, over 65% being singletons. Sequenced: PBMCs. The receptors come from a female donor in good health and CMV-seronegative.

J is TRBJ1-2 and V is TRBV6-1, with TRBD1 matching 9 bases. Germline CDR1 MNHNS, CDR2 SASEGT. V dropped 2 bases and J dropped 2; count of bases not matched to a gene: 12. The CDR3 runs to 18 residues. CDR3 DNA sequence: TGTGCCAGCAGTGAATACAGGGGACAGGGAAATTCCAACTATGGCTACACCTTC. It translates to CASSEYRGQGNSNYGYTF.

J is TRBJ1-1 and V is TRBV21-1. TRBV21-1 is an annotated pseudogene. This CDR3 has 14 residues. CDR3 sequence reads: CASSRRERNTEAFF. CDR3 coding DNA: TGTGCCAGCAGCAGACGGGAGAGGAACACTGAAGCTTTCTTT.

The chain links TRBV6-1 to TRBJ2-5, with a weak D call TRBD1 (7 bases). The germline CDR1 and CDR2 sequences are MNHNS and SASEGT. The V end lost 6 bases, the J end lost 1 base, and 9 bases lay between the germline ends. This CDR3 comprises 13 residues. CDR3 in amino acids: CASSQGGQETQYF. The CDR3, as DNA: TGTGCCAGCAGCCAGGGGGGCCAAGAGACCCAGTACTTC.

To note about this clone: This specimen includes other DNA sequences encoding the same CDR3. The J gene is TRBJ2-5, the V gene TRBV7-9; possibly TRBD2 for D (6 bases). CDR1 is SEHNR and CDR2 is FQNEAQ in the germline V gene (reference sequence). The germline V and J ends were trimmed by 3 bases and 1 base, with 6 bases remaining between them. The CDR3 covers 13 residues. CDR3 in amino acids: CASSLGGQETQYF. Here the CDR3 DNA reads TGTGCCAGCAGCTTGGGGGGCCAAGAGACCCAGTACTTC.

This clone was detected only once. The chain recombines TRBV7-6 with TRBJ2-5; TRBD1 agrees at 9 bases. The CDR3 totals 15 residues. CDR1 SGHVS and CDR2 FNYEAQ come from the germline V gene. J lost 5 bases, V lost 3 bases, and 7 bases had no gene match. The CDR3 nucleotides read TGTGCCAGCAGCTTTAACGCCGGACAGGGGGAGACCCAGTACTTC. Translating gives CASSFNAGQGETQYF. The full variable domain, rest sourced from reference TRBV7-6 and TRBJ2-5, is GAGVSQSPRYKVTKRGQDVALRCDPISGHVSLYWYRQALGQGPEFLTYFNYEAQQDKSGLPNDRFSAERPEGSISTLTIQRTEQRDSAMYRCASSFNAGQGETQYFGPGTRLLVL.

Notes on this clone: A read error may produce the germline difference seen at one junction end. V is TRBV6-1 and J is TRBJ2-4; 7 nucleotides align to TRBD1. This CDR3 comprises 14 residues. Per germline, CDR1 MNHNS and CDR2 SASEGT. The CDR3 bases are TGTGCCAGCAGTGCACAGGGGAAAGGTAACAGTCAGTACTTC. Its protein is CASSAQGKGNSQYF.

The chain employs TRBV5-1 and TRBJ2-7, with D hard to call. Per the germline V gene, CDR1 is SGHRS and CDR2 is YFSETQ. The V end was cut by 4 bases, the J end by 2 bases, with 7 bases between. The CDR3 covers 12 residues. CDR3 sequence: CASSPSTYEQYF. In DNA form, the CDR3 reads TGCGCCAGCAGCCCCAGTACCTACGAGCAGTACTTC.

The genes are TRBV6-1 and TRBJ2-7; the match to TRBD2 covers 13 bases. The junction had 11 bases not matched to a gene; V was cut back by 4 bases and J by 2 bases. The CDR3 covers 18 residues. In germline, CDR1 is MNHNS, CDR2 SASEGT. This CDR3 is CASSVTGLAGSKTYEQYF. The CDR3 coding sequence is TGTGCCAGCAGTGTTACGGGACTAGCGGGGAGTAAGACCTACGAGCAGTACTTC.